The source of this T cell receptor beta chain is a study of cytomegalovirus exposure and HLA in healthy donors. Study-wide results and caveats: As immune exposure information, only CMV serostatus was available. Reportedly, cytomegalovirus status was diagnosed with high sensitivity and specificity. Versus the roughly 700-donor mean, an Asian-associated ancestry cluster reportedly showed fewer N-insertions in a later analysis. A later analysis associated roughly 15,000 TCR beta sequences with HLA alleles at a 0.05 false discovery rate.

Germline lookup yields CDR1 SGHRS and CDR2 YFSETQ. V gave up 5 bases and J gave up 4 bases, with 17 bases separating them. This CDR3 is 15 amino acids long. PCR involved 60 Vbeta and 13 Jbeta primers. TCRdb's table, derived via immunoSEQ multiplex PCR, lists solely in-frame clones and lacks some. The sample includes approximately 160,000 clones, over 70% of them seen just once. In regard to this clone: The target antigen is unknown.

The source is a male donor in good health and CMV-seropositive. J is TRBJ2-3 and V is TRBV5-1; tentatively, D is TRBD1 (5 bases). Sequences were obtained from PBMCs. The chain's CDR3 is CASSPQGGMPDTQYF. CDR3 in DNA: TGCGCCAGCAGTCCCCAGGGTGGTATGCCAGATACGCAGTATTTT.